This entry concerns a single T cell receptor beta chain. Germline CDR1 SEHNR, CDR2 FQNEAQ (reference sequence). V lost 0 bases to trimming and J lost 8 bases; unmatched junction nucleotides: 3. The CDR3 loop spans 14 amino acids. This sample stems from a study of blood T cell repertoires in COVID-19. Overall study: COVID-19 samples from acute and convalescent phases originated in the United States, Italy and Spain. From T cells, B-cell-depleted T cells, or PBMCs came the material, which was cDNA or gDNA.

Under the authors' procedure: For nucleated cells, counts were estimated from reference gene primer amplification. Assay used: immunoSEQ multiplex PCR; TCRdb lists only in-frame clones, some missing. V and J calls and clone size are copied from that table; D and trimming were computed from the DNA. In the table there are roughly 250,000 clones, 80% to 90% of which are singletons. The genes are TRBV7-9 and TRBJ1-2, with 10 positions matching TRBD1. The TCR comes from a man in his fifties or sixties with acute or convalescent COVID-19. Material: peripheral blood. CDR3 sequence (DNA): TGTGCCAGCAGCTTAGCTGGACAGGGGGAAGGCTACACCTTC. It yields the protein CASSLAGQGEGYTF.